The clone carrying this T cell receptor beta chain occurred a few times. Its target is unknown. The CDR3 has 16 residues. CDR1 DFQATT and CDR2 SNEGSKA come from the germline V gene (reference sequence). Deletions cut 0 bases from V and 7 bases from J, with 19 bases between. The record originates from a study of T cell repertoires in cytomegalovirus infection. At the level of the study: It can be stated that public TCR beta signatures indicated CMV infection as well as a matching HLA type. Regarding the study as a whole: Summed frequency of shared TCR beta families picked out CMV carriers who also had the relevant HLA. What dominated the ex vivo response were HLA-C-restricted CMV-specific TCR beta clonotypes.

TCRdb analysed the reads with MiXCR anew, one entry per CDR3 protein. Among approximately 1,000,000 distinct CDR3 sequences listed, approximately 32% were seen once. The V call is TRBV20-1, the J call TRBJ2-1, with D perhaps TRBD2 (5 bases). This clonotype originated in a human donor in good health (CMV status not recorded). Some clones in this sample may be carry-over from other donors' samples. Sequencing was performed on cultured CD8+ T cells from PBMCs, taken from culture after CMV antigen stimulation. Here the CDR3 reads CSARDIESIRRNEQFF. The CDR3 nucleotides read TGCAGTGCTAGAGATATTGAAAGTATCCGGAGGAATGAGCAGTTCTTC.